The 30 T cell receptor beta chains given below trace back to one sample, sequenced in a study of T cell repertoires in cytomegalovirus infection. The antigens of these receptors remain unknown. TCRdb recomputed calls from the reads with MiXCR, one row per CDR3 protein. The profile covers 100,000 to 150,000 distinct CDR3 sequences, with roughly a third appearing a single time and under 65% taken by the ten largest. The sequenced sample was CD8+ T cells from cultured PBMCs, obtained from culture after CMV antigen stimulation. Receptors originate from a human donor in good health (CMV status not recorded). Some clones in this sample may be carry-over from other donors' samples.

This chain links TRBV20-1 with TRBJ2-7, with 8 positions matching TRBD2. Germline values: CDR1 DFQATT, CDR2 SNEGSKA (reference sequence). The CDR3 spans 16 residues. J lost 0 bases, V lost 0 bases, and 7 bases had no gene match. CDR3: CSARDPPGGSSYEQYF. For the CDR3, the DNA is TGCAGTGCTAGAGATCCCCCGGGGGGGAGCTCCTACGAGCAGTACTTC.

This clonotype was seen more than once but under ten times. The V and J genes are TRBV20-1 and TRBJ2-7, with 9 bases lining up with TRBD2. The trim removed 6 bases at V and 2 bases at J, leaving 14 bases unmatched. Germline V gives CDR1 DFQATT, CDR2 SNEGSKA (reference sequence). This CDR3 region has 16 residues. The CDR3 DNA follows: TGCAGTGCCGAAACTTTGGCGGCTAGCGGGGCCTACGAGCAGTACTTC. It specifies CSAETLAASGAYEQYF.

This rearrangement joins TRBV7-9 to TRBJ2-6; D may be TRBD1 (5 bases). Trimming took off 1 base at V and 0 bases at J, with 7 bases between the two ends. CDR3 length: 16 residues. Germline V gene lookup returns CDR1 SEHNR and CDR2 FQNEAQ (reference sequence). The CDR3 DNA is TGTGCCAGCAGCTTAGGACAGTACTCTGGGGCCAACGTCCTGACTTTC. Translating it yields CASSLGQYSGANVLTF.

Written as DNA, the CDR3 is TGTGCCAGCAGCCCGACAGGGAACTCCTACAATGAGCAGTTCTTC. Translation gives CASSPTGNSYNEQFF. This chain connects TRBV5-4 to TRBJ2-1, with TRBD1 matching 7 bases. The germline V gene encodes CDR1 SGHNT and CDR2 YYREEE (reference sequence). Trimming cost V 4 bases and J 0 bases; bases outside gene matches: 4. The CDR3 sequence is 15 residues long. Complete variable domain (other parts from reference TRBV5-4 and TRBJ2-1): ETGVTQSPTHLIKTRGQQVTLRCSSQSGHNTVSWYQQALGQGPQFIFQYYREEENGRGNFPPRFSGLQFPNYSSELNVNALELDDSALYLCASSPTGNSYNEQFFGPGTRLTVL.

Ten or more counts support this clonotype. The rearrangement links TRBV27 to TRBJ2-7; 10 bases are shared with TRBD1. The V gene's germline CDR1 is MNHEY and CDR2 SMNVEV (reference sequence). The CDR3 runs 16 residues. V shed 3 bases and J 3 bases; nucleotides not matched to a gene: 8. In DNA, the CDR3 is TGTGCCAGCAGTTTTTCGGTGACAGGGGGCGACTACGAGCAGTACTTC. Translation: CASSFSVTGGDYEQYF.

In DNA form, the CDR3 reads TGCAGTGCCCTCAGGGGCGCAGATACGCAGTATTTT. Protein sequence: CSALRGADTQYF. This chain links TRBV20-1 with TRBJ2-3; weak D call: TRBD1 (6 bases). The CDR3 spans 12 residues. Trimming cost V 6 bases and J 4 bases, with 11 bases left between them. CDR1 is DFQATT and CDR2 is SNEGSKA in the germline V gene (reference sequence).

This chain joins TRBV4-1 and TRBJ2-3, with a possible D match to TRBD1 (5 bases). Deletions cut 0 bases from V and 2 bases from J, with 9 bases between. Looked up from germline, CDR1 is MGHRA and CDR2 is YSYEKL. The CDR3 totals 15 residues. Here the CDR3 DNA reads TGCGCCAGCAGCCAAGATCAGGGAACCACAGATACGCAGTATTTT. This sequence encodes CASSQDQGTTDTQYF.

The gene calls are TRBV7-6 and TRBJ1-1, with D tentatively TRBD1 (5 bases). V was trimmed by 4 bases and J by 6 bases, leaving 15 bases between them. CDR1 and CDR2 from the germline V gene are SGHVS and FNYEAQ. This CDR3 is 14 amino acids long. The CDR3 loop reads CASSSSQGHAEAFF. In nucleotides, the CDR3 is TGTGCCAGCAGCTCCTCCCAGGGCCACGCTGAAGCTTTCTTT.

The chain joins TRBV15 to TRBJ2-5; 9 nucleotides align to TRBD1. The trim removed 5 bases at V and 5 bases at J, leaving 9 bases unmatched. The CDR3 consists of 15 residues. Germline CDR1 is LNHNV and CDR2 is YYDKDF (reference sequence). As DNA, the CDR3 is TGTGCCACCAGCCGATACAGGGGGCGCAGCGAGACCCAGTACTTC. It yields the protein CATSRYRGRSETQYF.

This clonotype has just a few counts. The chain recombines TRBV7-2 with TRBJ2-1; D may be TRBD1 (6 bases). Germline CDR1 is SGHTA and CDR2 is FQGNSA. The CDR3 contains 13 residues. V lost 7 bases and J lost 8, with 15 bases in between. For the CDR3, the DNA is TGTGCCAGCAACTTCGAAGGGGGATATGAGCAGTTCTTC. This translates into CASNFEGGYEQFF.

This clonotype was seen ten or more times. This chain joins TRBV7-2 and TRBJ2-3; D remains unclear. Germline CDR1 and CDR2: SGHTA and FQGNSA. The CDR3 extends over 16 amino acids. Trimming took 2 bases from V and 0 from J, leaving 12 bases between them. The CDR3 nucleotides are TGTGCCAGCAGCTTACAAGCTGGGGTGAGCACAGATACGCAGTATTTT. Protein product: CASSLQAGVSTDTQYF.

V is TRBV4-1 and J is TRBJ1-5, with no clear D. CDR1 and CDR2 from the germline V gene are MGHRA and YSYEKL. V lost 0 bases and J lost 0, with 12 bases in between. This CDR3 is 17 amino acids long. The CDR3 bases are TGCGCCAGCAGCCAAGAACTGAGGCAGAGTAGCAATCAGCCCCAGCATTTT. It is translated as CASSQELRQSSNQPQHF.

This clonotype has more than one count but fewer than ten. A junction boundary mismatches the germline segment, possibly from a read error. The rearrangement joins TRBV7-6 to TRBJ2-1, with 11 bases matching TRBD2. CDR3 length: 14 amino acids. Germline V gene sequence: CDR1 SGHVS, CDR2 FNYEAQ. CDR3 sequence (DNA): TGTGCCAGCAGCGTAGCGGGGGGGTCCTCTGAGCAGTTCTTC. This encodes CASSVAGGSSEQFF. The full variable domain, its missing parts supplied by reference TRBV7-6 and TRBJ2-1, is GAGVSQSPRYKVTKRGQDVALRCDPISGHVSLYWYRQALGQGPEFLTYFNYEAQQDKSGLPNDRFSAERPEGSISTLTIQRTEQRDSAMYRCASSVAGGSSEQFFGPGTRLTVL.

This clonotype occurred many times. The V gene is TRBV7-2, the J gene TRBJ2-3, with D unclear. The germline V and J ends were trimmed by 5 bases and 2 bases, with 5 bases remaining between them. The CDR3 runs 12 residues. Germline V gives CDR1 SGHTA, CDR2 FQGNSA. CDR3: CASSPPTDTQYF. CDR3 coding DNA: TGTGCCAGCAGCCCGCCCACAGATACGCAGTATTTT.

This sequence joins TRBV11-2 and TRBJ2-1; the D is unclear. This CDR3 spans 16 amino acids. Germline V CDR1 and CDR2: SGHAT, FQNNGV. V lost 1 base to trimming and J lost 4 bases, with 14 bases between them. The CDR3 DNA follows: TGTGCCAGCAGCTTAGGTGTGACGGAGAAATACAATGAGCAGTTCTTC. It encodes CASSLGVTEKYNEQFF. The full variable domain, with the rest looked up from reference TRBV11-2 and TRBJ2-1, is EAGVAQSPRYKIIEKRQSVAFWCNPISGHATLYWYQQILGQGPKLLIQFQNNGVVDDSQLPKDRFSAERLKGVDSTLKIQPAKLEDSAVYLCASSLGVTEKYNEQFFGPGTRLTVL.

V and J are TRBV11-2 and TRBJ2-5; 16 nucleotides agree with TRBD2. This CDR3 has 19 residues. V dropped 4 bases and J dropped 5; count of bases not matched to a gene: 13. From germline, CDR1 is SGHAT and CDR2 FQNNGV. The CDR3 reads CASSSSTGTSGGAWETQYF. In nucleotides, the CDR3 is TGTGCCAGCAGCTCCTCCACCGGGACTAGCGGGGGGGCCTGGGAGACCCAGTACTTC.

This clonotype was recorded a few times. This rearrangement joins TRBV2 to TRBJ2-1; D gene uncertain. Deletions cut 8 bases from V and 5 bases from J, with 7 bases between. The CDR3 runs 11 residues. Germline CDR1 reads SNHLY; CDR2 reads FYNNEI. DNA of the CDR3: TGTGCCAGCGGGGAACACAATGAGCAGTTCTTC. This gives the protein CASGEHNEQFF.

This chain connects TRBV15 to TRBJ2-1; D not certain. This CDR3 has 14 amino acids. Trimming stripped 2 bases from V and 5 bases from J, with 10 bases between. CDR1 and CDR2 (germline): LNHNV, YYDKDF (reference sequence). The CDR3 DNA follows: TGTGCCACCAGCAGACGCTACACAGACAATGAGCAGTTCTTC. Encoded protein: CATSRRYTDNEQFF.

V usage is TRBV12-3 or TRBV12-4 and J usage is TRBJ1-4; possibly TRBD1 for D (5 bases). This CDR3 is 14 amino acids long. Trimming pared 6 bases from V and 5 bases from J, leaving 13 bases between. CDR3 sequence: CASSPGTENEKLFF. CDR3 sequence (DNA): TGTGCCAGCAGCCCCGGGACCGAAAATGAAAAACTGTTTTTT.

The chain links TRBV5-1 to TRBJ1-1; D remains unclear. The V gene lost 0 bases and the J gene lost 2 bases, with 11 bases spanning the gap. Germline CDR1 reads SGHRS; CDR2 reads YFSETQ. There are 15 residues in the CDR3. Here the CDR3 DNA reads TGCGCCAGCAGCTTGGGATCAGCAGGAAACACTGAAGCTTTCTTT. Translated, it gives CASSLGSAGNTEAFF.

This clonotype turned up a few times. The V gene is TRBV2, the J gene TRBJ2-7, with D perhaps matching TRBD1 (5 bases). Trimming pared 2 bases from V and 1 base from J, leaving 15 bases between. This CDR3 region has 16 residues. The germline V gene has CDR1 SNHLY and CDR2 FYNNEI. The CDR3 sequence is CASSEFRTQQSYEQYF. In DNA form, the CDR3 reads TGTGCCAGCAGTGAATTCAGGACACAGCAATCCTACGAGCAGTACTTC.

This chain joins TRBV27 and TRBJ2-7; 13 positions match TRBD2. The CDR3 has 16 amino acids. Germline V lookup: CDR1 MNHEY, CDR2 SMNVEV (reference sequence). After removal of 3 bases from V and 6 bases from J, the junction contained 8 bases not matched to a gene. CDR3 sequence reads: CASSFTSGGGLAEQYF. CDR3 nucleotides: TGTGCCAGCAGTTTTACTAGCGGGGGGGGATTAGCCGAGCAGTACTTC.

This clonotype was picked up a small number of times. The V gene is TRBV7-6, the J gene TRBJ2-7, with 7 bases lining up with TRBD1. The V and J ends lost 0 bases and 2 bases, in that order; junction bases with no gene match: 1. Germline V CDR1 and CDR2: SGHVS, FNYEAQ. The CDR3 contains 14 residues. The chain's CDR3 is CASSLAGQPYEQYF. DNA for the CDR3: TGTGCCAGCAGCTTAGCGGGACAGCCCTACGAGCAGTACTTC. Drawing the rest from reference TRBV7-6 and TRBJ2-7, the complete variable domain is GAGVSQSPRYKVTKRGQDVALRCDPISGHVSLYWYRQALGQGPEFLTYFNYEAQQDKSGLPNDRFSAERPEGSISTLTIQRTEQRDSAMYRCASSLAGQPYEQYFGPGTRLTVT.

V usage is TRBV7-9 and J usage is TRBJ2-1; D gene unclear. Germline assignment: CDR1 SEHNR and CDR2 FQNEAQ (reference sequence). With 4 bases removed from V and 9 bases from J, the gap between germline ends came to 22 bases. The CDR3 totals 16 residues. The CDR3 loop reads CASSSVDVPAMGEQFF. Written as DNA, the CDR3 is TGTGCCAGCAGCTCTGTGGACGTCCCGGCAATGGGTGAGCAGTTCTTC.

CDR3 loop: CASSSGLAGIDEQFF. CDR3 in DNA: TGTGCCAGCAGCAGTGGACTAGCGGGGATCGATGAGCAGTTCTTC. The rearrangement links TRBV28 to TRBJ2-1; 12 nucleotides agree with TRBD2. Germline-derived CDR1 and CDR2 are MDHEN and SYDVKM. This CDR3 spans 15 amino acids. The J segment lost 8 bases and the V segment lost 6 bases, leaving 8 bases of the junction unmatched.

V usage is TRBV20-1 and J usage is TRBJ1-6; the D is unclear. CDR1 and CDR2 from the germline V gene are DFQATT and SNEGSKA (reference sequence). V lost 6 bases and J 3 bases, leaving 12 bases between the germline ends. This CDR3 region has 14 residues. For the CDR3, the DNA is TGCAGTGCCACCCCGGGGTACTATAATTCACCCCTCCACTTT. Residues: CSATPGYYNSPLHF.

This clonotype was found a few times. The V and J genes are TRBV6-5 and TRBJ2-3; D ambiguous. The germline V gene has CDR1 MNHEY and CDR2 SVGAGI. Trimming cost V 6 bases and J 2 bases, with 18 bases left between them. The CDR3 is made up of 16 amino acids. CDR3 in DNA: TGTGCCAGCAGAGGTTACTACGGAATCGACACAGATACGCAGTATTTT. Translated, it gives CASRGYYGIDTDTQYF.

The CDR3 sequence: CASSYSLGGRNSPLHF. The CDR3 DNA sequence: TGTGCCAGCAGTTACTCATTGGGGGGGCGGAATTCACCCCTCCACTTT. This chain joins TRBV6-5 and TRBJ1-6; possible D gene TRBD1, 6 bases. Germline values: CDR1 MNHEY, CDR2 SVGAGI. V gave up 0 bases and J gave up 7 bases, with 13 bases separating them. The CDR3 loop spans 16 amino acids.

This chain joins TRBV11-2 and TRBJ1-6; possibly TRBD1 for D (5 bases). Germline V gene data show CDR1 as SGHAT and CDR2 as FQNNGV. Trimming took 8 bases from V and 8 from J, leaving 10 bases between them. The CDR3 contains 12 residues. The CDR3 DNA reads TGTGCCAGCGAGGGGTACTATTCACCCCTCCACTTT. It yields the protein CASEGYYSPLHF.

The V gene is TRBV7-8, the J gene TRBJ2-5, with D uncertain. Trimming removed 1 base at V and 5 bases at J, with 11 bases between. Per the germline V gene, CDR1 is SGHVS and CDR2 is FQNEAQ. This CDR3 is built from 14 residues. CDR3 region: CASSLVSLAETQYF. For the CDR3, the DNA is TGTGCCAGCAGCTTAGTGTCCCTTGCGGAGACCCAGTACTTC.